These T cell receptor beta chains were read from a single sample in a study of shared clonotypes between healthy human individuals. Method: immunoSEQ multiplex PCR; TCRdb's copy keeps in-frame clones and lacks some. The table includes about 2,100,000 clones, roughly 91% detected once. What was sequenced was naive CD8+ T cells from PBMCs. The receptors stem from a man aged 18 to 29 in good health. Some clones in this sample may be carry-over from other donors' samples. Both conserved end residues are part of each CDR3. The D gene is left open where the match is weak. Expanded clones are given a class, and other clones once, few, many or no size at all.

j_call,d_call,clone_size,v_call,cdr3_aa,cdr3_nt
TRBJ1-1,-,-,TRBV7-8,CASSWGGGNTEAFF,TGTGCCAGCAGCTGGGGGGGCGGGAACACTGAAGCTTTCTTT
TRBJ2-7,TRBD1,-,TRBV15,CATSRSSGTAYEQYF,TGTGCCACCAGCAGATCATCCGGGACAGCCTACGAGCAGTACTTC
TRBJ2-1,TRBD1,-,TRBV9,CASRGDREAYNEQFF,TGTGCCAGCAGGGGGGACAGGGAAGCCTACAATGAGCAGTTCTTC
TRBJ2-7,-,-,TRBV29-1,CSVEERASGEQYF,TGCAGCGTTGAAGAAAGGGCGTCTGGCGAGCAGTACTTC
TRBJ1-4,-,-,TRBV5-1,CASSGIRPGILNEKLFF,TGCGCCAGCAGCGGAATTCGGCCGGGCATTCTAAATGAAAAACTGTTTTTT
TRBJ1-3,-,-,TRBV6-4,CASSELTGGLGAIYF,TGTGCCAGCAGCGAACTAACAGGCGGACTGGGCGCCATATATTTT
TRBJ1-5,-,-,TRBV30,CAWRGGENQPQHF,TGTGCCTGGAGGGGAGGGGAAAATCAGCCCCAGCATTTT
TRBJ2-7,-,-,TRBV12-2,CASRLRAETYEQYF,TGTGCAAGTCGCTTGAGGGCGGAGACCTACGAGCAGTACTTC
TRBJ1-1,TRBD1,few,TRBV5-1,CATRDSIRTTEAFF,TGCGCCACTCGGGACAGCATACGAACGACTGAAGCTTTCTTT
TRBJ2-1,-,-,TRBV5-6,CASSLASNEQFF,TGTGCCAGCAGCTTGGCCAGCAATGAGCAGTTCTTC
TRBJ2-5,TRBD2,-,TRBV13,CASSLAGEQETQYF,TGTGCCAGCAGCCTAGCGGGGGAACAAGAGACCCAGTACTTC
TRBJ2-7,TRBD2,-,TRBV6-1,CASSEWSGVSYEQYF,TGTGCCAGCAGTGAATGGAGCGGGGTCTCCTACGAGCAGTACTTC
TRBJ2-5,-,-,TRBV5-4,CASSLEGETQYF,TGTGCCAGCAGCTTGGAGGGAGAGACCCAGTACTTC
TRBJ2-5,-,-,TRBV5-1,CASSATGGTGAKAQYF,TGCGCCAGCAGCGCAACCGGGGGGACAGGCGCAAAGGCCCAGTACTTC
TRBJ1-1,-,-,TRBV14,CASSQGAGVTDEAFF,TGTGCCAGCAGCCAAGGGGCAGGGGTTACCGACGAAGCTTTCTTT
TRBJ2-2,-,-,TRBV7-9,CASRVKSNTGELFF,TGTGCCAGCAGGGTTAAATCGAACACCGGGGAGCTGTTTTTT
TRBJ2-7,-,-,TRBV28,CASSVLRTGSSYEQYF,TGTGCCAGCAGTGTCCTTAGGACCGGAAGCTCCTACGAGCAGTACTTC
TRBJ2-1,-,-,TRBV18,CASSPPPFNGGTDYNEQFF,TGTGCCAGCTCACCACCCCCGTTTAATGGCGGGACCGACTACAATGAGCAGTTCTTC
TRBJ1-5,TRBD1,-,TRBV19,CASSAGQVVGVWPQHF,TGTGCCAGTAGTGCCGGACAGGTTGTAGGAGTCTGGCCCCAGCATTTT
TRBJ2-2,TRBD1,-,TRBV11-2,CASSLGGGYGELFF,TGTGCCAGCAGCTTAGGAGGGGGCTACGGGGAGCTGTTTTTT
TRBJ2-5,-,-,TRBV19,CASSTYGTPQETQYF,TGTGCCAGTAGTACGTACGGGACGCCACAAGAGACCCAGTACTTC
TRBJ2-7,TRBD1,-,TRBV7-9,CASSSEVGQGVYEQYF,TGTGCCAGCAGCTCCGAAGTGGGACAGGGTGTATACGAGCAGTACTTC
TRBJ2-1,TRBD2,-,TRBV11-2,CASSPRTSGNEQFF,TGTGCCAGCAGCCCCCGGACTAGCGGCAATGAGCAGTTCTTC
TRBJ2-2,TRBD2,-,TRBV9,CASSVAQGLAGGANTGELFF,TGTGCCAGCAGCGTAGCTCAGGGACTAGCGGGAGGCGCGAACACCGGGGAGCTGTTTTTT
TRBJ2-7,TRBD2,-,TRBV19,CASSMREGSDEQYF,TGTGCCAGTAGTATGCGGGAGGGCAGCGACGAGCAGTACTTC
TRBJ1-2,-,few,TRBV19,CASSPSGAHGYTF,TGTGCCAGTTCTCCCTCAGGGGCGCATGGCTACACCTTC
TRBJ1-1,-,-,TRBV9,CASSGGDELNTEAFF,TGTGCCAGCAGCGGAGGAGACGAACTGAACACTGAAGCTTTCTTT
TRBJ2-7,-,-,TRBV7-9,CASSLPSPGTYEQYF,TGTGCCAGCAGCTTGCCCAGTCCAGGGACCTACGAGCAGTACTTC
TRBJ2-5,-,-,TRBV7-3,CASSPMGADVETQYF,TGTGCCAGCAGCCCCATGGGGGCGGATGTAGAGACCCAGTACTTC
TRBJ2-1,-,-,TRBV20-1,CSARLGNEQFF,TGCAGTGCTAGGTTAGGCAATGAGCAGTTCTTC
TRBJ2-1,-,-,TRBV9,CASSVFPSNNEQFF,TGTGCCAGCAGCGTGTTTCCTAGCAACAATGAGCAGTTCTTC
TRBJ2-7,-,once,TRBV2,CATTTGQPSYEQYF,TGTGCCACCACGACAGGACAACCTTCCTACGAGCAGTACTTC
TRBJ2-7,-,-,TRBV5-6,CASSYTPGGAYEQYF,TGTGCCAGCAGCTACACCCCCGGGGGTGCCTACGAGCAGTACTTC
TRBJ2-3,-,-,TRBV5-6,CASSPPGRKDSTDTQYF,TGTGCCAGCAGCCCCCCGGGACGGAAAGATAGCACAGATACGCAGTATTTT
TRBJ2-1,TRBD2,-,TRBV7-9,CASSLARLAGDGNEQFF,TGTGCCAGCAGCTTAGCCAGACTAGCGGGAGATGGCAATGAGCAGTTCTTC
TRBJ2-1,TRBD1,-,TRBV27,CASSFGTAYNEQFF,TGTGCCAGCAGTTTCGGGACAGCTTACAATGAGCAGTTCTTC
TRBJ2-3,-,-,TRBV29-1,CSGRQGEKTDTQYF,TGCAGCGGCCGACAAGGAGAAAAAACAGATACGCAGTATTTT
TRBJ2-3,TRBD2,-,TRBV16,CASSPPFDLAGPEGGLDTQYF,TGTGCCAGCAGCCCTCCGTTTGATCTAGCGGGCCCCGAGGGGGGTCTAGATACGCAGTATTTT
TRBJ2-1,-,-,TRBV4-2,CASSQEARRDNEQFF,TGTGCCAGCAGCCAAGAAGCGCGGCGGGATAATGAGCAGTTCTTC
TRBJ2-7,TRBD2,-,TRBV27,CASSPGGSYEQYF,TGTGCCAGCAGCCCGGGAGGTTCCTACGAGCAGTACTTC
TRBJ2-7,-,-,TRBV29-1,CSVEEESSYEQYF,TGCAGCGTTGAAGAGGAATCCTCCTACGAGCAGTACTTC
TRBJ2-1,-,-,TRBV13,CASSLEGDGEQFF,TGTGCCAGCAGCTTAGAAGGGGACGGTGAGCAGTTCTTC
TRBJ2-7,-,-,TRBV19,CASSISDSPYEQYF,TGTGCCAGTAGTATTTCGGACAGCCCCTACGAGCAGTACTTC
TRBJ2-5,-,-,TRBV10-2,CASSEEGTQYF,TGCGCCAGCAGTGAAGAGGGGACCCAGTACTTC
TRBJ2-3,-,-,TRBV7-6,CASSLAVGQSTDTQYF,TGTGCCAGCAGCTTAGCCGTCGGACAGAGCACAGATACGCAGTATTTT
TRBJ1-2,-,-,TRBV9,CASSVGRGAQGYTF,TGTGCCAGCAGCGTAGGGCGGGGGGCGCAGGGCTACACCTTC
TRBJ2-1,TRBD1,-,TRBV29-1,CSVFGTGQGDNEQFF,TGCAGCGTCTTCGGGACGGGTCAGGGGGACAATGAGCAGTTCTTC
TRBJ1-1,-,-,TRBV7-9,CASSPPALGMVNTEAFF,TGTGCCAGCAGCCCTCCGGCCTTAGGCATGGTGAACACTGAAGCTTTCTTT
TRBJ1-5,-,few,TRBV30,CAWSEDTHQPQHF,TGTGCCTGGAGTGAGGACACTCATCAGCCCCAGCATTTT
TRBJ2-7,TRBD2,-,TRBV2,CASTSGRGYEQYF,TGTGCCAGCACCAGCGGGAGAGGATACGAGCAGTACTTC
TRBJ1-4,TRBD1,-,TRBV4-1,CASSHSRGGEKLFF,TGCGCCAGCAGCCACTCCAGGGGGGGAGAAAAACTGTTTTTT
TRBJ1-1,-,-,TRBV27,CASSLNPWGPEAFF,TGTGCCAGCAGTTTAAATCCGTGGGGGCCTGAAGCTTTCTTT
TRBJ2-2,-,-,TRBV6-5,CASSYSSHTGELFF,TGTGCCAGCAGTTACTCGAGTCACACCGGGGAGCTGTTTTTT